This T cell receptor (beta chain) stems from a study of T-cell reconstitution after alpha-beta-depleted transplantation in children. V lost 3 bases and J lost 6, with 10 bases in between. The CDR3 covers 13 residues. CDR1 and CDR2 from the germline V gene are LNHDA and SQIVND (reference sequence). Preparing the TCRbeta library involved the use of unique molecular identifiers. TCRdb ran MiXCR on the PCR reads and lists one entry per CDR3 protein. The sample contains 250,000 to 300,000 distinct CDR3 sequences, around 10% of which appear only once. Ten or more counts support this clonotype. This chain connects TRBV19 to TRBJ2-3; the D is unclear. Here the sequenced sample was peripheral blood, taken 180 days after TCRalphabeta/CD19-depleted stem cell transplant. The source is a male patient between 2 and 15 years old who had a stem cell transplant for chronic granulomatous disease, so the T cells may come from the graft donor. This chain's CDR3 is CASSIGYRDTQYF. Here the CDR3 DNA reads TGTGCCAGTAGTATTGGATACCGGGATACGCAGTATTTT. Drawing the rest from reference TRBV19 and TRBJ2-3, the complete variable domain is DGGITQSPKYLFRKEGQNVTLSCEQNLNHDAMYWYRQDPGQGLRLIYYSQIVNDFQKGDIAEGYSVSREKKESFPLTVTSAQKNPTAFYLCASSIGYRDTQYFGPGTRLTVL.